The clone carrying this T cell receptor (beta chain) has only a few counts. The antigen is not known. These data come from a study of cytomegalovirus exposure and HLA in healthy donors. V trimming: 5 bases; J trimming: 4 bases; junction bases outside the gene matches: 7. CDR3 size: 15 residues. The V gene's germline CDR1 is MNHEY and CDR2 SMNVEV (reference sequence). Study outcomes and limitations: Cytomegalovirus association was listed for approximately 150 TCR beta chains. Prior analysis indicated that the majority of TCR beta V segments exhibited productivity approximately 87% or approximately 30% of the time.

With 60 Vbeta and 13 Jbeta primers, the PCR was carried out. TCRdb's copy holds only in-frame clones and misses some; the assay was immunoSEQ multiplex PCR. The data hold under 200,000 clones, with around 75% observed a single time. The sequencing sample was made of PBMCs. This clonotype was sampled from a woman between 25 and 40 years old in good health and CMV-seronegative. The genes are TRBV27 and TRBJ2-7; 11 bases fit TRBD2. The CDR3 DNA sequence: TGTGCCAGCAGTGTTAGGACTAGCGGGTCGTACGAGCAGTACTTC. Its protein is CASSVRTSGSYEQYF.